The 2 T cell receptor beta chains in this list originate from one sample, sequenced in a study of shared clonotypes between healthy human individuals. Produced via immunoSEQ multiplex PCR; TCRdb's table is partial and in-frame only. The repertoire holds approximately 1.9 million clones, about 93% seen once, with about 1.6% in the top ten. Naivety among CD8 cells was defined by CD45RO negativity and positive CCR7 selection, thereby excluding terminally differentiated effector memory CD45RA+ cells. Sequencing was done on a sample of naive CD8+ T cells from PBMCs. All receptors come from a young man in good health. Some clones in this sample may be carry-over from other donors' samples.

The CDR3 reads CASRTSYEQYF. Written as DNA, the CDR3 is TGCGCCAGCAGAACCTCCTACGAGCAGTACTTC. The chain carries TRBV5-1 and TRBJ2-5, with unresolved D. The end of the DNA aligns better with TRBJ2-7, so the J call may be wrong. The CDR3 covers 11 residues. Germline CDR1 reads SGHRS; CDR2 reads YFSETQ.

The chain uses TRBV5-1 and TRBJ2-1; 12 nucleotides line up with TRBD1. After removal of 8 bases from V and 7 bases from J, the junction contained 10 bases not matched to a gene. There are 15 residues in the CDR3. The germline CDR1 and CDR2 sequences are SGHRS and YFSETQ. The CDR3: CASSPGTGGLNEQFF. Written as DNA, the CDR3 is TGCGCCAGTAGTCCCGGGACAGGGGGCTTGAATGAGCAGTTCTTC.